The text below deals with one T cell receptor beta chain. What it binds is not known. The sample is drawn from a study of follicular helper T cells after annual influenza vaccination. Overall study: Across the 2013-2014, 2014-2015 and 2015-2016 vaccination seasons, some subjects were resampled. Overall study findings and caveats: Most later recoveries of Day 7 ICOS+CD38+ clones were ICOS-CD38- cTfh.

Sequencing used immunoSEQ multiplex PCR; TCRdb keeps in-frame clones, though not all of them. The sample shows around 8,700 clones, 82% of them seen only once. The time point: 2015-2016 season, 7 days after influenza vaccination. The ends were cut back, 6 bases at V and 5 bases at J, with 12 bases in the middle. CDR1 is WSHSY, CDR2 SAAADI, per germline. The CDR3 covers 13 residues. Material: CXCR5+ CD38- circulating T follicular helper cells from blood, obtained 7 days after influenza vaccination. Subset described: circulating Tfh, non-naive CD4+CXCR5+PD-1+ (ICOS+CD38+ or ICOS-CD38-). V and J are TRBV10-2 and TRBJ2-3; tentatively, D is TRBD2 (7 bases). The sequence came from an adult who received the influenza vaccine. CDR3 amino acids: CASRRGRGDTQYF. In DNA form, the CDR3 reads TGCGCCAGCAGGAGGGGGAGGGGAGATACGCAGTATTTT.